A single sample gave rise to the 14 T cell receptor beta chains below, sequenced in a study of metastatic and nonmetastatic thyroid tumors. With MiXCR, TCRdb reprocessed the PCR reads. This table holds 13,000 or so clones, about 22% found once. No patient had received any treatment before thyroid surgery. Sequencing used blood. The receptor set was obtained from a male donor with papillary thyroid cancer or a benign thyroid nodule (not recorded which). Some clones in this sample may be carry-over from other donors' samples.

This clone was counted once. The rearrangement uses TRBV4-3 and TRBJ1-2; maybe TRBD1 (5 bases). The CDR3 covers 14 residues. Trimming shortened V by 3 bases and J by 6 bases, and 14 bases separated the two germline ends. From germline, CDR1 is LGHNA and CDR2 YSLEER. The CDR3 spells CASSHPRGGDGYTF. CDR3 in DNA: TGCGCCAGCAGCCACCCCCGGGGGGGGGATGGCTACACCTTC.

This clone was recorded at least ten times. An end of the junction differs from the germline gene, which may be a read error. V and J are TRBV12-3 or TRBV12-4 and TRBJ2-7; D uncertain. The CDR3 length is 13 residues. CDR3 coding DNA: TGTGCCAGCAGTTTAGTAGGCTCCGACGAGCAGTACTTC. Translation: CASSLVGSDEQYF.

The chain is built from TRBV20-1 and TRBJ1-1; 7 positions match TRBD1. Germline V gene data show CDR1 as DFQATT and CDR2 as SNEGSKA (reference sequence). The CDR3 is made up of 14 amino acids. The CDR3 loop reads CRGRQGGADTEAFF. In nucleotides, the CDR3 is TGCAGAGGCCGACAAGGGGGCGCGGACACTGAAGCTTTCTTT.

This clone turned up a few times. The chain has TRBV27 and TRBJ2-7; 7 nucleotides match TRBD1. The CDR3 is 15 amino acids. Germline V CDR1 and CDR2: MNHEY, SMNVEV (reference sequence). Trimming at V came to 4 bases and at J to 2 bases, leaving 8 bases not matched to a gene. CDR3 nucleotide sequence: TGTGCCAGCAGTTATCGGGGACAGACTACCTACGAGCAGTACTTC. Protein: CASSYRGQTTYEQYF.

This clone was recorded at least ten times. A much larger clone differs by one base, so this may be a read error. CDR3 loop: CASSEGTGGVRPQHF. DNA for the CDR3: TGTGCCAGCAGTGAAGGCACGGGGGGGGTTCGGCCCCAGCATTTT. The gene calls are TRBV6-1 and TRBJ1-5; the D gene is possibly TRBD1 (5 bases). CDR1 is MNHNS and CDR2 is SASEGT in the germline V gene. The CDR3 extends over 15 amino acids. The V gene lost 1 base and the J gene lost 9 bases, with 16 bases spanning the gap.

This clone was counted only a few times. The rearrangement joins TRBV6-2 or TRBV6-3 to TRBJ2-3; D may be TRBD1 (6 bases). This CDR3 is built from 15 residues. Deletions cut 0 bases from V and 2 bases from J, with 9 bases between. From germline, CDR1 is MNHEY and CDR2 SVGEGT. CDR3 sequence reads: CASSYSRGHTDTQYF. CDR3 DNA: TGTGCCAGCAGTTACTCGAGGGGACACACAGATACGCAGTATTTT.

The table lists this clone with a count of one. This sequence joins TRBV3-1 and TRBJ2-7, with TRBD2 matching 11 bases. Unmatched junction bases numbered 11, after V lost 3 bases and J lost 7 bases. The V gene's germline CDR1 is LGHDT and CDR2 YNNKEL (reference sequence). The CDR3 is 16 residues long. CDR3 sequence: CASSQGIAGGPREQYF. Written as DNA, the CDR3 is TGTGCCAGCAGCCAGGGCATAGCGGGAGGGCCCCGGGAGCAGTACTTC.

CDR3: CASSGEGGPNQPQHF. The CDR3 DNA reads as TGTGCCAGCAGTGGGGAGGGGGGTCCAAATCAGCCCCAGCATTTT. V usage is TRBV6-2 or TRBV6-3 and J usage is TRBJ1-5; D is perhaps TRBD1 (6 bases). The CDR3 runs 15 residues. Per the germline V gene, CDR1 is MNHEY and CDR2 is SVGEGT. Trimming cost V 5 bases and J 4 bases, with 15 bases left between them.

The chain joins TRBV3-1 to TRBJ1-3; no firm D call. This CDR3 region has 13 residues. Germline-derived CDR1 and CDR2 are LGHDT and YNNKEL (reference sequence). The V gene lost 5 bases and the J gene lost 7 bases, with 12 bases spanning the gap. The CDR3 here is CASSAQRGNTIYF. CDR3 DNA: TGTGCCAGCAGCGCACAACGAGGTAACACCATATATTTT.

This clone showed up just a few times. The J gene is TRBJ1-5, the V gene TRBV6-1, with a weak D call TRBD1 (5 bases). Trimming shortened V by 5 bases and J by 2 bases, and 13 bases separated the two germline ends. CDR3 length equals 15 residues. Germline V gives CDR1 MNHNS, CDR2 SASEGT. In DNA, the CDR3 is TGTGCCAGCAGTCCCCGTGGGGCCGGCAATCAGCCCCAGCATTTT. Translation: CASSPRGAGNQPQHF.

The J gene is TRBJ2-1, the V gene TRBV4-1; no reliable D call. CDR1 is MGHRA and CDR2 is YSYEKL in the germline V gene. This CDR3 spans 17 amino acids. V gave up 4 bases and J gave up 7 bases, with 23 bases separating them. In nucleotides, the CDR3 is TGCGCCAGCAGCCGCGGCGGTCTGGCGGTTCTGGGGAATGAGCAGTTCTTC. Amino acid sequence: CASSRGGLAVLGNEQFF.

The chain joins TRBV7-8 to TRBJ2-7, with TRBD1 matching over 7 bases. There are 15 residues in the CDR3. Germline values: CDR1 SGHVS, CDR2 FQNEAQ. With V trimmed by 3 bases and J by 0 bases, 5 bases remained unmatched. DNA of the CDR3: TGTGCCAGCAGCTTCTATAGGGGGCTCTCCTACGAGCAGTACTTC. This sequence encodes CASSFYRGLSYEQYF.

This clone is medium-sized by share. The CDR3 region is CATSRAGTFNEQFF. DNA of the CDR3: TGTGCCACCAGCAGAGCCGGGACTTTCAATGAGCAGTTCTTC. This chain links TRBV15 with TRBJ2-1, with D possibly being TRBD2 (6 bases). Trimming removed 1 base from V and 6 bases from J, with 10 bases in between. This CDR3 is built from 14 residues. Germline CDR1 is LNHNV and CDR2 is YYDKDF (reference sequence).

The chain has TRBV12-3 or TRBV12-4 and TRBJ2-3; D not certain. Trimming took 3 bases from V and 5 from J, leaving 3 bases between them. The CDR3 covers 11 residues. CDR3 bases: TGTGCCAGCAGTTTGTTAGATACGCAGTATTTT. Amino acids: CASSLLDTQYF.